The 11 T cell receptor beta chains listed next were all sequenced from one sample in a study of blood T cell repertoires in COVID-19. Only in-frame clones appear in the TCRdb table, and some are missing; sequencing was by immunoSEQ multiplex PCR. The table has about 340,000 clones, under 95% seen once; the top ten hold approximately 18%. Sequenced: PBMCs or T cells enriched from blood (not recorded which). These receptors were collected from a woman in her thirties who had recovered from COVID-19.

This clone was detected only a few times. This sequence joins TRBV19 and TRBJ1-2; D unresolved. Germline-derived CDR1 and CDR2 are LNHDA and SQIVND (reference sequence). V lost 5 bases and J lost 8, with 18 bases in between. There are 14 residues in the CDR3. The CDR3 region has the DNA TGTGCCAGTAGTTTCGCGGGCGAAGGATCCGGCTACACCTTC. Amino acid sequence: CASSFAGEGSGYTF. Full variable domain (missing parts from reference TRBV19 and TRBJ1-2): DGGITQSPKYLFRKEGQNVTLSCEQNLNHDAMYWYRQDPGQGLRLIYYSQIVNDFQKGDIAEGYSVSREKKESFPLTVTSAQKNPTAFYLCASSFAGEGSGYTFGSGTRLTVV.

This clone came up a few times. V usage is TRBV9 and J usage is TRBJ2-3, with D possibly TRBD2 on 6 matching bases. This CDR3 region has 15 residues. Germline CDR1 and CDR2: SGDLS and YYNGEE. Trimming pared 0 bases from V and 3 bases from J, leaving 11 bases between. The CDR3 DNA is TGTGCCAGCAGCGTAGCGGGGGTGAAGACAGATACGCAGTATTTT. Translation: CASSVAGVKTDTQYF.

The chain uses TRBV19 and TRBJ2-7; TRBD1 agrees at 7 bases. V lost 5 bases, J lost 0 bases, and 10 bases stayed unmatched. The CDR3 is 16 amino acids. Germline CDR1 and CDR2: LNHDA and SQIVND (reference sequence). The CDR3 coding sequence is TGTGCCAGTAGTCCCTATGGACAGGTTAGCTCCTACGAGCAGTACTTC. Translation gives CASSPYGQVSSYEQYF.

The rearrangement links TRBV6-2 or TRBV6-3 to TRBJ2-7, with a tentative D call TRBD1 (6 bases). This CDR3 has 14 residues. From germline, CDR1 is MNHEY and CDR2 SVGEGT. Trimming removed 5 bases at V and 0 bases at J, with 11 bases between. The CDR3 DNA sequence: TGTGCCAGCAGTCGGGGACATATCTCCTACGAGCAGTACTTC. This gives the protein CASSRGHISYEQYF.

The chain combines TRBV30 with TRBJ2-2, with a tentative D call TRBD1 (5 bases). V lost 0 bases to trimming and J lost 7 bases, with 15 bases between them. CDR3 length equals 15 residues. Germline V gives CDR1 GTSNPN, CDR2 SVGIG (reference sequence). The CDR3 coding sequence is TGTGCCTGGAGTGTACTTTCAGGGTGGAGCGGGGAGCTGTTTTTT. It translates to CAWSVLSGWSGELFF. Full variable domain (missing parts from reference TRBV30 and TRBJ2-2): SQTIHQWPATLVQPVGSPLSLECTVEGTSNPNLYWYRQAAGRGLQLLFYSVGIGQISSEVPQNLSASRPQDRQFILSSKKLLLSDSGFYLCAWSVLSGWSGELFFGEGSRLTVL.

CDR3 nucleotides: TGTGCCAGCTGGGGGCTTTTTGGCTACACCTTC. As protein: CASWGLFGYTF. The chain combines TRBV25-1 with TRBJ1-2, with a tentative D call TRBD1 (6 bases). The length of the CDR3 is 11 residues. Germline loops: CDR1 MGHDK, CDR2 SYGVNS. Trimming left V 8 bases short and J 7 bases short, with 11 bases between.

V is TRBV30 and J is TRBJ2-3; no clear D. Between the trimmed V and J ends, which lost 0 bases and 2 bases, there was a span of 12 bases. The germline CDR1 and CDR2 sequences are GTSNPN and SVGIG (reference sequence). This CDR3 spans 15 amino acids. CDR3 amino acids: CAWSVLPTPTDTQYF. The CDR3, as DNA: TGTGCCTGGAGTGTACTCCCAACCCCCACAGATACGCAGTATTTT.

This rearrangement joins TRBV9 to TRBJ1-6; 9 bases agree with TRBD1. Losses at the gene ends were 3 bases for V and 10 bases for J; bases not matched to a gene: 20. The germline gives CDR1 SGDLS, CDR2 YYNGEE. This CDR3 comprises 19 residues. As DNA, the CDR3 is TGTGCCAGCAGCGCAAGCCATTCACCGGGACAGGGAGCGGGATCACCCCTCCACTTT. Protein product: CASSASHSPGQGAGSPLHF.

V and J are TRBV28 and TRBJ1-2, with D possibly TRBD1 on 6 matching bases. Germline CDR1 MDHEN, CDR2 SYDVKM. V shed 3 bases and J shed 1 base, with 9 bases lying between them. The CDR3 has 14 residues. CDR3 nucleotide sequence: TGTGCCAGCAGTTTGGGACACCTTAACTATGGCTACACCTTC. Translated: CASSLGHLNYGYTF.

The chain uses TRBV19 and TRBJ2-4; possible D gene TRBD1, 6 bases. The germline CDR1 and CDR2 sequences are LNHDA and SQIVND (reference sequence). This CDR3 region has 15 residues. Between the trimmed V and J ends, which lost 5 bases and 3 bases, there was a span of 14 bases. CDR3 amino acids: CASSSKGDLKNIQYF. The CDR3 region has the DNA TGTGCCAGTAGTTCAAAGGGGGACCTCAAAAACATTCAGTACTTC.

V is TRBV28 and J is TRBJ2-1; 14 bases are a match to TRBD2. CDR1 is MDHEN and CDR2 is SYDVKM in the germline V gene. Trimming at V came to 2 bases and at J to 8 bases, leaving 8 bases not matched to a gene. The CDR3 is 17 residues long. The CDR3 DNA follows: TGTGCCAGCAGTTTACTGGGACTAGCGGGAGCGGGCGATGAGCAGTTCTTC. This sequence encodes CASSLLGLAGAGDEQFF.